This section outlines one T cell receptor (beta chain) sequence together with its context. V lost 3 bases, J lost 0 bases, and 12 bases lay in between. There are 16 residues in the CDR3. Germline V gene sequence: CDR1 ENHRY, CDR2 SYGVKD. The record originates from a study of T cell changes during pregnancy in multiple sclerosis. Sequencing used immunoSEQ multiplex PCR; TCRdb keeps in-frame clones, though not all of them. The profile covers about 50,000 clones, with over 80% appearing a single time and less than 0.65% taken by the ten largest. The chain combines TRBV10-3 with TRBJ1-5; D might be TRBD1 (6 bases). This material consisted of CD4+ T cells from peripheral blood mononuclear cells, taken after pregnancy. The receptor was derived from a female donor with multiple sclerosis, enrolled in a pregnancy study. This CDR3 reads CAISDRGMYSNQPQHF. The CDR3 bases are TGTGCCATCAGTGACAGGGGAATGTATAGCAATCAGCCCCAGCATTTT.